This T cell receptor (beta chain) was identified during a study of early T cells in non-severe SARS-CoV-2 infection. About the study: The sequenced material was bulk RNA from unsorted whole blood, and its chains were unpaired.

This CDR3 spans 13 amino acids. Germline-derived CDR1 and CDR2 are KGHSH and LQKENI. With 3 bases removed from V and 3 bases from J, the gap between germline ends came to 9 bases. Tagging with unique molecular identifiers was applied to individual cDNA molecules. From the 5' RACE reads, TCRdb called clonotypes with MiXCR, one entry per CDR3 protein. The sample holds over 35,000 distinct CDR3 sequences, around 9.9% seen once. Study conclusions and caveats: Anti-spike CD8 responses were favored by VDJdb matching, which missed private and CD4 specificities.

This clonotype was found many times. Its antigen remains unidentified. The sequenced sample was whole blood. This receptor was identified in an adult who was a healthcare worker with PCR-confirmed SARS-CoV-2 infection or an uninfected control (not recorded which). This chain joins TRBV18 and TRBJ2-7; D ambiguous. Here the CDR3 reads CASSPGLRYEQYF. In DNA form, the CDR3 reads TGTGCCAGCTCACCCGGGCTCCGCTACGAGCAGTACTTC.